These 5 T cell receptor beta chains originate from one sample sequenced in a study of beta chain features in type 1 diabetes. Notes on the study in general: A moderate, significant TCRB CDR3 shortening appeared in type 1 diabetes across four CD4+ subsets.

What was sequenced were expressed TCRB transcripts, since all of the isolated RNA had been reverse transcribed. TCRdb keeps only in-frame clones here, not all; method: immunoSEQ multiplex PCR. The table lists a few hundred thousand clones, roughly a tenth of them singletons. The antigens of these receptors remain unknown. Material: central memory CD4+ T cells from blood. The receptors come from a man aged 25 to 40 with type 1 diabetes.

CDR3 nucleotide sequence: TGTGCCAGCAGCGTAGGCGGGACCTACAATGAGCAGTTCTTC. It encodes CASSVGGTYNEQFF. The V gene is TRBV9, the J gene TRBJ2-1; a weak D match, TRBD2 (6 bases). There are 14 residues in the CDR3. With 0 bases removed from V and 2 bases from J, the gap between germline ends came to 6 bases. Germline lookup yields CDR1 SGDLS and CDR2 YYNGEE. Based on the CDR3 plus reference TRBV9 and TRBJ2-1, the full variable domain is DSGVTQTPKHLITATGQRVTLRCSPRSGDLSVYWYQQSLDQGLQFLIQYYNGEERAKGNILERFSAQQFPDLHSELNLSSLELGDSALYFCASSVGGTYNEQFFGPGTRLTVL.

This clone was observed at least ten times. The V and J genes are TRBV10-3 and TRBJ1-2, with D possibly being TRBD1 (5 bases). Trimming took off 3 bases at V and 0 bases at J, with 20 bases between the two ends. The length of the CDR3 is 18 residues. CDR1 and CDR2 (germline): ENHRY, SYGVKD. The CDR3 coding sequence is TGTGCCATCAGTGAACGGTTTTCCAGGGCCGGGGCTAACTATGGCTACACCTTC. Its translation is CAISERFSRAGANYGYTF.

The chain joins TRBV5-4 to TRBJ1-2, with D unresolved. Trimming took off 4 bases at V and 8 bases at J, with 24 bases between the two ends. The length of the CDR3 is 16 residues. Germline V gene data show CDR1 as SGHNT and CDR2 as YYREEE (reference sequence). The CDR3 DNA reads TGTGCCAGCAGCCAAGAGATAGTCGGAGGAGTGGGGGGCTACACCTTC. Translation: CASSQEIVGGVGGYTF.

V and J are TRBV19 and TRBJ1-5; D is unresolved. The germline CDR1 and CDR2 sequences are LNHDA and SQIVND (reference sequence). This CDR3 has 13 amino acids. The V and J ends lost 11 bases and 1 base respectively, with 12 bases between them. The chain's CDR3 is CAWSVESNQPQHF. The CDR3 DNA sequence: TGTGCCTGGAGTGTCGAAAGCAATCAGCCCCAGCATTTT. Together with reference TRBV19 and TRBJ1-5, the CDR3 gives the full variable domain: DGGITQSPKYLFRKEGQNVTLSCEQNLNHDAMYWYRQDPGQGLRLIYYSQIVNDFQKGDIAEGYSVSREKKESFPLTVTSAQKNPTAFYLCAWSVESNQPQHFGDGTRLSIL.

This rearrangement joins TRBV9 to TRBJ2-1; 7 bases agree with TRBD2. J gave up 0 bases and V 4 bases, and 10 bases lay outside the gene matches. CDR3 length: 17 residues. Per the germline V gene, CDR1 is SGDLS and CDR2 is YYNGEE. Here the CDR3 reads CASSPRRGRSSYNEQFF. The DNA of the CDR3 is TGTGCCAGCAGCCCAAGACGCGGGAGAAGCTCCTACAATGAGCAGTTCTTC.